This T cell receptor beta chain stems from a study of shared clonotypes between healthy human individuals. Repertoires were generated with immunoSEQ multiplex PCR, while TCRdb's copy carries only in-frame clones and drops some. Of fewer than 100,000 clones in the sample, roughly 69% were seen once. Germline V lookup: CDR1 WSHSY, CDR2 SAAADI. V shed 9 bases and J shed 5 bases, with 15 bases lying between them. The CDR3 has 13 amino acids. A single count supports this clone. This rearrangement joins TRBV10-2 to TRBJ2-3, with D possibly being TRBD1 or TRBD2 (5 bases each). The sequenced material came from memory CD8+ T cells sorted from blood. As to subset: CD45RO+ cells pooled with CCR7-negative TemRA cells. This receptor was taken from a man younger than 45 in good health. The DNA of the CDR3 is TGCGCCAGGGGGGAAGGGATAGGAGATACGCAGTATTTT. Translating it yields CARGEGIGDTQYF.